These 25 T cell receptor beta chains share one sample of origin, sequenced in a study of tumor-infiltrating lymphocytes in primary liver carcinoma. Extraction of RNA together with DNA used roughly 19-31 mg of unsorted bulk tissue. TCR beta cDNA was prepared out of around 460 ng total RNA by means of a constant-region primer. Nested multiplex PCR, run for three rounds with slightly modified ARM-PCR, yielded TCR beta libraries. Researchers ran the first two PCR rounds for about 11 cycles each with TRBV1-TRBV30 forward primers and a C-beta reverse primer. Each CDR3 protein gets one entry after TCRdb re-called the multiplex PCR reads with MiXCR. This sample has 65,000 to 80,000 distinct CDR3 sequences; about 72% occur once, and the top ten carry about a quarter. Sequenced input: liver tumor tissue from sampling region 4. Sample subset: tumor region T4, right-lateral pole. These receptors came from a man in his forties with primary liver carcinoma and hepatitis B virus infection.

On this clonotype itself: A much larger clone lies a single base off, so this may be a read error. CDR3 DNA sequence: TGTGCCAGGAGTTTCCGGGCCGGCCTATGGTATGGCTACACCTTC. Translation gives CARSFRAGLWYGYTF. The rearrangement links TRBV28 to TRBJ1-2; D is undetermined. This CDR3 contains 15 residues. CDR1 MDHEN and CDR2 SYDVKM come from the germline V gene.

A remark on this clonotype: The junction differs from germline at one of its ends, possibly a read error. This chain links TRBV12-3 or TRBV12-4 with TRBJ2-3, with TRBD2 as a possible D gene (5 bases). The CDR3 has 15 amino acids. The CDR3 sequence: CDSTQLGSQTDTQYF. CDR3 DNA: TGTGACAGCACCCAACTGGGGAGCCAGACAGATACGCAGTATTTT.

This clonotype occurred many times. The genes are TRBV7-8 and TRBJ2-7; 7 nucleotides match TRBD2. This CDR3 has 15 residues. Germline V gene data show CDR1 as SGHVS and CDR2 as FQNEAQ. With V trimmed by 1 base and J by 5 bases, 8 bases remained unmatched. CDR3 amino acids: CASSLVGQRGHEQYF. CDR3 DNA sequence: TGTGCCAGCAGCTTAGTGGGCCAGCGGGGCCACGAGCAGTACTTC.

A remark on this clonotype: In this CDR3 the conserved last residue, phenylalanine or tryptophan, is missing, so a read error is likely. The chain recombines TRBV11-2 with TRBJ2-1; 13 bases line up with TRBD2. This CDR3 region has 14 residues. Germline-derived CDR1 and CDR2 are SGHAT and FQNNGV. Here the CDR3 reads CAGSSLLAGGRQFL. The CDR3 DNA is TGTGCCGGCAGCTCCCTACTAGCGGGAGGGCGGCAGTTCTTA.

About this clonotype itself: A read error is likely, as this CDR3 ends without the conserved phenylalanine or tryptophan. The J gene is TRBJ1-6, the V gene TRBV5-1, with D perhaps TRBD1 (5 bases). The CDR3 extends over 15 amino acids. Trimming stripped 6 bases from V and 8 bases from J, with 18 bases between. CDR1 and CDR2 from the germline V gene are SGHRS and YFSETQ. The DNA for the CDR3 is TGCGCCAGCACCCTGGAAAGGGACGCCCATTCACCCCTCCACTAT. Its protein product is CASTLERDAHSPLHY.

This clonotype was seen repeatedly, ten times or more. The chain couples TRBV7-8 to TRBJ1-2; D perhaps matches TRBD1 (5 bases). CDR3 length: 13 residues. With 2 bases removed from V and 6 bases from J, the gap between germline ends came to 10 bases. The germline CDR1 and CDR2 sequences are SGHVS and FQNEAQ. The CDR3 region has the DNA TGTGCCAGCAGCTTACGGGGGGTGGATGGCTACACCTTC. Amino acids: CASSLRGVDGYTF.

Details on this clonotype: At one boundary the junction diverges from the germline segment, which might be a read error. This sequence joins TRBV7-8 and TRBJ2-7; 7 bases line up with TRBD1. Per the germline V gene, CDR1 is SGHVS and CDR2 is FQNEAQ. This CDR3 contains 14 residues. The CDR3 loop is CASSTLTGYYGQYF. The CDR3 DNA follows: TGTGCCAGCTCAACTTTGACAGGGTATTACGGGCAGTACTTC.

This CDR3 is CASSLWAWMIAGANVLTF. The CDR3 DNA is TGTGCCAGCAGTCTTTGGGCATGGATGATAGCTGGGGCCAACGTCCTGACTTTC. The rearrangement uses TRBV6-5 and TRBJ2-6; D not resolved. V lost 5 bases and J 2 bases, leaving 19 bases between the germline ends. This CDR3 is built from 18 residues. The germline V gene encodes CDR1 MNHEY and CDR2 SVGAGI.

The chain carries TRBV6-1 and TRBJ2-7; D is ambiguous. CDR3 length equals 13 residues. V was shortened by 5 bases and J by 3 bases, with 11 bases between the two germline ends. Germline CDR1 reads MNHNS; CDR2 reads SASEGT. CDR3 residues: CASSNRGLYEQYF. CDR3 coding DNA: TGTGCCAGCAGTAACAGAGGCCTCTACGAGCAGTACTTC.

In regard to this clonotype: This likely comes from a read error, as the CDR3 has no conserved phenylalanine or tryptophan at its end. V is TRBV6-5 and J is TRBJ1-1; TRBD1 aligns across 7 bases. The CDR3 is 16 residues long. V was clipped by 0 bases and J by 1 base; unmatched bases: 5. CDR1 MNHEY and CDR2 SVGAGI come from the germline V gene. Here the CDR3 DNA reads TGTGCCAGCAGTTACTCTATCTGGGACAGGAACACTGAAGCTTTCTCT. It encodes CASSYSIWDRNTEAFS.

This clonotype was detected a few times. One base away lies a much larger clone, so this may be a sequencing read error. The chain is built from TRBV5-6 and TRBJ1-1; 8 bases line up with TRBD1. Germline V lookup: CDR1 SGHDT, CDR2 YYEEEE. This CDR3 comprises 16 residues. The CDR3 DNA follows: TGTGCCAGCAGCTTGAAGACAGGGGCTTTGAACACTGAAGCTTACTTT. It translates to CASSLKTGALNTEAYF.

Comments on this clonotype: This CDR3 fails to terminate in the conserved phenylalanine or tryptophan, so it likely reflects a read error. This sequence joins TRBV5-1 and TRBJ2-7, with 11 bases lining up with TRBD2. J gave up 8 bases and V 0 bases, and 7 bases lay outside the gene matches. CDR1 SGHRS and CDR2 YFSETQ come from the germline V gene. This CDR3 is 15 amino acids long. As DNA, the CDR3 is TGCGCCAGCAGCTTGGCCTTATCTAGCGGGAGGCAGCAGTACCTC. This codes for CASSLALSSGRQQYL.

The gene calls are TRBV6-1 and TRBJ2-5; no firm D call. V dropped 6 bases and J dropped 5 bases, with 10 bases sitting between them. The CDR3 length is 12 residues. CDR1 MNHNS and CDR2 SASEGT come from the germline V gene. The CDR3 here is CASSESWETQYF. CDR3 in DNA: TGTGCCAGCAGCGAGAGTTGGGAGACCCAGTACTTC.

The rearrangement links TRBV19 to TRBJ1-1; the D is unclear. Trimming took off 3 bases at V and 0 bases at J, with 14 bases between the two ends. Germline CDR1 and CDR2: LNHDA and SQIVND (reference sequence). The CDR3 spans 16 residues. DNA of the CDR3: TGTGCCAGTAGTATGCTCGTTGGCAGCATGAACACTGAAGCTTTCTTT. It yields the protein CASSMLVGSMNTEAFF.

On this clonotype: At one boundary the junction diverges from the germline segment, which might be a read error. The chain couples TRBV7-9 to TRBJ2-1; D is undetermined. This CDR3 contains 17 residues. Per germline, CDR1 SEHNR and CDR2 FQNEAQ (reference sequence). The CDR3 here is CASSLALGESSYNGQFF. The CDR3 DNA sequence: TGTGCCAGCAGCTTAGCGCTGGGCGAGAGCTCCTACAATGGGCAGTTCTTC.

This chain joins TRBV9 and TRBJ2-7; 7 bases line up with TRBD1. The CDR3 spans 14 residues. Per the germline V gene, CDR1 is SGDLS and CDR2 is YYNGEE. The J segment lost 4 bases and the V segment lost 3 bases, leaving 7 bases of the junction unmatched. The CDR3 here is CASSAGQSRYEQYF. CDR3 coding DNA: TGTGCCAGCAGCGCGGGACAGAGTCGTTACGAGCAGTACTTC.

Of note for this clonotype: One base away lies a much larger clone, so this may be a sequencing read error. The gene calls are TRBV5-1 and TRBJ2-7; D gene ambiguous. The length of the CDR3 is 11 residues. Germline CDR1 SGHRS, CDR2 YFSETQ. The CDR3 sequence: CASSSTYKQYF. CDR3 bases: TGCGCCAGCAGCTCTACCTACAAGCAGTACTTC. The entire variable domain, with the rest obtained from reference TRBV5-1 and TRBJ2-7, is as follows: KAGVTQTPRYLIKTRGQQVTLSCSPISGHRSVSWYQQTPGQGLQFLFEYFSETQRNKGNFPGRFSGRQFSNSRSEMNVSTLELGDSALYLCASSSTYKQYFGPGTRLTVT.

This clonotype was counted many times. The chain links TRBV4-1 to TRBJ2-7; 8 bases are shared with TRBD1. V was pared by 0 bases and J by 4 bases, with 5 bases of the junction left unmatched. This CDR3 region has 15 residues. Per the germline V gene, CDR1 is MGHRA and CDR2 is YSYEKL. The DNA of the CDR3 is TGCGCCAGCAGCCAAGATTACAGGGGGATATACGAGCAGTACTTC. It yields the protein CASSQDYRGIYEQYF.

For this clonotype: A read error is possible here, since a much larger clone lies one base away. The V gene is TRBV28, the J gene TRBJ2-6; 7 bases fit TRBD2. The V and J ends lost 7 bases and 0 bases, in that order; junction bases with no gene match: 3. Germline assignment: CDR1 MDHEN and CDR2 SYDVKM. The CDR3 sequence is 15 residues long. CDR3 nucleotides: TGTGCCAGCAAGGGAGGGAGCTCTGGGGCCAACGTCCTGACTTTC. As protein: CASKGGSSGANVLTF.

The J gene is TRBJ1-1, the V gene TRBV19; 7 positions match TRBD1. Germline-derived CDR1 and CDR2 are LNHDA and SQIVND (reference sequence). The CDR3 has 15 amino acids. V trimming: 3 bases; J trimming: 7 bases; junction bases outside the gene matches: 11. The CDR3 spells CASSMPLDRSIEAFF. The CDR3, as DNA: TGTGCCAGTAGTATGCCTTTGGACAGGAGCATTGAAGCTTTCTTT.

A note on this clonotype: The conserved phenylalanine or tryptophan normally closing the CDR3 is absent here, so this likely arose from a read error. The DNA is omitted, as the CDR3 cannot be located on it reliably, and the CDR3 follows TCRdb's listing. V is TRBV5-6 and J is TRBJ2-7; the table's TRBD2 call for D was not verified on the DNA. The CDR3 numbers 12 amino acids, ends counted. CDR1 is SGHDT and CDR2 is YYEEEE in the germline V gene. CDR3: CASSIHASERYL.

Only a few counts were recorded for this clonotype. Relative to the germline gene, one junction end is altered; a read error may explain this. In DNA, the CDR3 is TGTGTCAGCAGCAGGACAAGGAACACTGAAGCTTTCTTT. Translation: CVSSRTRNTEAFF. V usage is TRBV12-3 or TRBV12-4 and J usage is TRBJ1-1; tentatively, D is TRBD1 (5 bases). This CDR3 is 13 amino acids long.

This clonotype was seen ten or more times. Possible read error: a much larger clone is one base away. CDR3 protein: CASVFQTSGALSSYEQYF. The DNA of the CDR3 is TGTGCCAGCGTCTTCCAGACTAGCGGGGCCCTGAGCTCCTACGAGCAGTACTTC. The rearrangement joins TRBV6-1 to TRBJ2-7, with 11 bases lining up with TRBD2. Trimming removed 8 bases from V and 0 bases from J; junction bases left unmatched: 15. In germline, CDR1 is MNHNS, CDR2 SASEGT. This CDR3 contains 18 residues.

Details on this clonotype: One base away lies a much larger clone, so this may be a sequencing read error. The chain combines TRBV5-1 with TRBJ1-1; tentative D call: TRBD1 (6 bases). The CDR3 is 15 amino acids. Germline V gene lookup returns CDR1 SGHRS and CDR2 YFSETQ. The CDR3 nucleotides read TGCGCCAGCACTCGAATACCCGGCGGGGACACTGGAGCTTTCTTT. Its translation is CASTRIPGGDTGAFF. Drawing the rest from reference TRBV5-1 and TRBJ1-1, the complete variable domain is KAGVTQTPRYLIKTRGQQVTLSCSPISGHRSVSWYQQTPGQGLQFLFEYFSETQRNKGNFPGRFSGRQFSNSRSEMNVSTLELGDSALYLCASTRIPGGDTGAFFGQGTRLTVV.

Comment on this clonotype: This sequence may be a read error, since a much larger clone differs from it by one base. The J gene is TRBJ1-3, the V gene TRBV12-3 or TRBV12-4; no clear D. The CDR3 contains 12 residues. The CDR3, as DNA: TGTGCCAGCAGCAGACCTGGAAACGCCATATATTTT. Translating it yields CASSRPGNAIYF.